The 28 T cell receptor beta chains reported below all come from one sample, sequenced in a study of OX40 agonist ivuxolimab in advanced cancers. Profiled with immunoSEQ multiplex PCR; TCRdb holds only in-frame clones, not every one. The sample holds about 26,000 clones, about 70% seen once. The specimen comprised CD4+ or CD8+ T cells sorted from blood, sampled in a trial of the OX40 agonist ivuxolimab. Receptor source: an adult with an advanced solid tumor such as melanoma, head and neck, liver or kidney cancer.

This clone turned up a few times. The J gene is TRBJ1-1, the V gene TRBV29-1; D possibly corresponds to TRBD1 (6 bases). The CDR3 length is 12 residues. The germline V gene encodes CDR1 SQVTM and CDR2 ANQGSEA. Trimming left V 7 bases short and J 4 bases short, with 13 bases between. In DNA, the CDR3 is TGCAGCGCACTGTTAGGGGGCACTGAAGCTTTCTTT. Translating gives CSALLGGTEAFF.

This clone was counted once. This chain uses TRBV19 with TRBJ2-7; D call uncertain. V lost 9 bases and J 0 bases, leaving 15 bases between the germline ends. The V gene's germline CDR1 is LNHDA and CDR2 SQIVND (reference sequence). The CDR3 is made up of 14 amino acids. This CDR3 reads CASALGSFSYEQYF. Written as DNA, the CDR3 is TGTGCCAGCGCCCTGGGCAGTTTCTCCTACGAGCAGTACTTC.

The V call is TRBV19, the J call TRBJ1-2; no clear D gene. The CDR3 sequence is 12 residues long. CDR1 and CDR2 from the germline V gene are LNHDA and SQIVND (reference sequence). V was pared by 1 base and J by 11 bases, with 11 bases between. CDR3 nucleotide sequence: TGTGCCAGTAGTATAGGAAGGAGGGAGTACACCTTC. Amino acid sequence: CASSIGRREYTF.

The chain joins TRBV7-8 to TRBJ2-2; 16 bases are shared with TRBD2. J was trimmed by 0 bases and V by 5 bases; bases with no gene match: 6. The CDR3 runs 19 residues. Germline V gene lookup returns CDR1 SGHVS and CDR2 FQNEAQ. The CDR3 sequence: CASSPGLAGGQANTGELFF. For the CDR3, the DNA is TGTGCCAGCAGCCCGGGACTAGCGGGGGGGCAGGCGAACACCGGGGAGCTGTTTTTT.

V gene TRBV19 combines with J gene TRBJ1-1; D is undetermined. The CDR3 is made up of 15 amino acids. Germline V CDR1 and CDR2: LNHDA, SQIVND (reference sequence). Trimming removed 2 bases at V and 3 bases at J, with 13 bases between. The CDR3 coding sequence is TGTGCCAGTAGTATAACCATCCTCGGGTACACTGAAGCTTTCTTT. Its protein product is CASSITILGYTEAFF.

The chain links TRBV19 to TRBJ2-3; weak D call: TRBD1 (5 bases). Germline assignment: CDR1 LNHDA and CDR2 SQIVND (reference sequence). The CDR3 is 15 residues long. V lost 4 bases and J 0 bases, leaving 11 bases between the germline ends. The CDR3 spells CASSSWQGSTDTQYF. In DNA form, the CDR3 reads TGTGCCAGTAGTAGTTGGCAGGGCAGCACAGATACGCAGTATTTT. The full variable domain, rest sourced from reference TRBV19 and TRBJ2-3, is DGGITQSPKYLFRKEGQNVTLSCEQNLNHDAMYWYRQDPGQGLRLIYYSQIVNDFQKGDIAEGYSVSREKKESFPLTVTSAQKNPTAFYLCASSSWQGSTDTQYFGPGTRLTVL.

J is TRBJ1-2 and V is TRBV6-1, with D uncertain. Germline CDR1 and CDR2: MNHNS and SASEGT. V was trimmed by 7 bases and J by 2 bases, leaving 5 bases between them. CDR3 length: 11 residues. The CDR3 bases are TGTGCCAGCACTTTAAACTATGGCTACACCTTC. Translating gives CASTLNYGYTF.

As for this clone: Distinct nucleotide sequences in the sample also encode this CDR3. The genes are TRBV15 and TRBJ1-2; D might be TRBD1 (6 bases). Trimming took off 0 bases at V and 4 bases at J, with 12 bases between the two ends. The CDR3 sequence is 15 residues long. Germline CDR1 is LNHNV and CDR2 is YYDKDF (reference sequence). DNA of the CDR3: TGTGCCACCAGCAGAGAAGCCTGGGACACCTATGGCTACACCTTC. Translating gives CATSREAWDTYGYTF.

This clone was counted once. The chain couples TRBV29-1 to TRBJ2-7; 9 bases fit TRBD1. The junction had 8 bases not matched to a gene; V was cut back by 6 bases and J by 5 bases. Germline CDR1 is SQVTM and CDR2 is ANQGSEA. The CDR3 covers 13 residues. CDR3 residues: CSVCTGGGDEQYF. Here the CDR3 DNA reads TGCAGCGTGTGTACAGGGGGCGGTGACGAGCAGTACTTC.

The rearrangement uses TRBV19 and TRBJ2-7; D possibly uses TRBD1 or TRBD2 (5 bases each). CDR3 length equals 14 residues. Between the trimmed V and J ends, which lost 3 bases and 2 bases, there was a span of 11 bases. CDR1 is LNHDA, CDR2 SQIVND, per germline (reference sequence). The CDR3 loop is CASSIGGLAYEQYF. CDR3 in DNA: TGTGCCAGTAGTATTGGGGGATTGGCCTACGAGCAGTACTTC.

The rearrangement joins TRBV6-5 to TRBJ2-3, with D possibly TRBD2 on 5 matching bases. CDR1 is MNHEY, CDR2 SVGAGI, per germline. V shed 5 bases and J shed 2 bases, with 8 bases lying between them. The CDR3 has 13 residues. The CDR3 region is CASSPGFTDTQYF. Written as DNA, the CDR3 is TGTGCCAGCAGTCCGGGGTTCACAGATACGCAGTATTTT.

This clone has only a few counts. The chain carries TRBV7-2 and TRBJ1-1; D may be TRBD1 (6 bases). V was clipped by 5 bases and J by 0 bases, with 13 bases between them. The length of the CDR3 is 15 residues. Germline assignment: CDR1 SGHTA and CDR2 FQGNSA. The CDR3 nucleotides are TGTGCCAGCAGCCCCCTGGGGGCAATGAACACTGAAGCTTTCTTT. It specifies CASSPLGAMNTEAFF. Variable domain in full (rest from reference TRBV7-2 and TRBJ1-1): GAGVSQSPSNKVTEKGKDVELRCDPISGHTALYWYRQSLGQGLEFLIYFQGNSAPDKSGLPSDRFSAERTGGSVSTLTIQRTQQEDSAVYLCASSPLGAMNTEAFFGQGTRLTVV.

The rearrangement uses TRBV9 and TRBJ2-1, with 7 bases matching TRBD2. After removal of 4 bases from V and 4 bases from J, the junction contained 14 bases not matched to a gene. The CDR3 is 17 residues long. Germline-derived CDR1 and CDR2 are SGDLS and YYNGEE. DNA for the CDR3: TGTGCCAGCAGCTCCACCCCTCCAAGCGGGGCTTACAATGAGCAGTTCTTC. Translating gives CASSSTPPSGAYNEQFF.

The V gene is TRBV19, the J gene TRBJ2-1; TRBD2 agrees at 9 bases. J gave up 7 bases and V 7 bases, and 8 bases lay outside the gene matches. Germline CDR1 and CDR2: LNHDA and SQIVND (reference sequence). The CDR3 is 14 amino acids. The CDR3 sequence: CASNAGGPRNEQFF. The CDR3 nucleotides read TGTGCCAGTAACGCGGGGGGGCCTCGAAATGAGCAGTTCTTC. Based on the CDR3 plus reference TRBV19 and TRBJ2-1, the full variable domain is DGGITQSPKYLFRKEGQNVTLSCEQNLNHDAMYWYRQDPGQGLRLIYYSQIVNDFQKGDIAEGYSVSREKKESFPLTVTSAQKNPTAFYLCASNAGGPRNEQFFGPGTRLTVL.

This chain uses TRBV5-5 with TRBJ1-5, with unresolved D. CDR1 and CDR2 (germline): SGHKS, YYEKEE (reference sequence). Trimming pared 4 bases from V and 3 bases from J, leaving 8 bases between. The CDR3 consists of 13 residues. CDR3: CASSGDINQPQHF. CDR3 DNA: TGTGCCAGCAGCGGCGACATCAATCAGCCCCAGCATTTT. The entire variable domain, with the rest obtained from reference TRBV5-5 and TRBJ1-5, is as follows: DAGVTQSPTHLIKTRGQQVTLRCSPISGHKSVSWYQQVLGQGPQFIFQYYEKEERGRGNFPDRFSARQFPNYSSELNVNALLLGDSALYLCASSGDINQPQHFGDGTRLSIL.

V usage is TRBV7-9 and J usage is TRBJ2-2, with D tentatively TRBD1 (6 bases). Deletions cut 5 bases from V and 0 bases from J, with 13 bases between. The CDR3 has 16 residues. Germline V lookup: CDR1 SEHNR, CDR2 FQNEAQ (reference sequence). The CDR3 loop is CASSHTGIANTGELFF. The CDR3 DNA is TGTGCCAGCAGCCATACAGGGATCGCGAACACCGGGGAGCTGTTTTTT.

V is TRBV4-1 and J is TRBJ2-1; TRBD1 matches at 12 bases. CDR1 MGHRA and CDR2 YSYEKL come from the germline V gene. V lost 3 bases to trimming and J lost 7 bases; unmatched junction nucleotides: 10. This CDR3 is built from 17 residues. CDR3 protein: CASSQTPGQGANNEQFF. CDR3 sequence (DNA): TGCGCCAGCAGCCAGACCCCGGGACAGGGGGCGAATAATGAGCAGTTCTTC.

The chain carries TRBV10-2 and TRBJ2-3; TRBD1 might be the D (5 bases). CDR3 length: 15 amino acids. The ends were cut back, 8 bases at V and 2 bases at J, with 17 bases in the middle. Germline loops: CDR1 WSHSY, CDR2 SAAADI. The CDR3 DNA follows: TGCGCCAGCCTCGACAGTTCATGGACCACAGATACGCAGTATTTT. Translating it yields CASLDSSWTTDTQYF.

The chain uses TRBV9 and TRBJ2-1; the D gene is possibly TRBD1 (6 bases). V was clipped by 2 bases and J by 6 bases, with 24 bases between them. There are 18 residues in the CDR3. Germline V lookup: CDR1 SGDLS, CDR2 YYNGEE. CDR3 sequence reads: CASSVFSQPGQPSNEQFF. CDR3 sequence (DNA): TGTGCCAGCAGCGTTTTTAGCCAACCCGGACAGCCCAGCAATGAGCAGTTCTTC.

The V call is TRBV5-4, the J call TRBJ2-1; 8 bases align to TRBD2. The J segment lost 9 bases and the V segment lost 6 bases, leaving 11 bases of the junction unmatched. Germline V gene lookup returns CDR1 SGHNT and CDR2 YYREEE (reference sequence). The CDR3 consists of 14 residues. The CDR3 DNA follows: TGTGCCAGCACCCCGGGGGGGGGCCGTTTTGAGCAGTTCTTC. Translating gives CASTPGGGRFEQFF.

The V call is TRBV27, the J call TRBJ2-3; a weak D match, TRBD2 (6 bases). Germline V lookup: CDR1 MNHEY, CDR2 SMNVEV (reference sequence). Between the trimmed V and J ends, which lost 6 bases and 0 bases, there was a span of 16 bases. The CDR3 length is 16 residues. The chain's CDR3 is CASSQEHGGSTDTQYF. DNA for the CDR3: TGTGCCAGCAGCCAAGAGCACGGGGGAAGCACAGATACGCAGTATTTT.

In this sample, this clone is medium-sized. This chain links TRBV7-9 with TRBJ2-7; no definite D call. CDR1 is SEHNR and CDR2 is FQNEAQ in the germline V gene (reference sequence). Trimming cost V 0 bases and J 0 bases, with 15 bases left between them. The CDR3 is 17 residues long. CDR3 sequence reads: CASSLALETVSSYEQYF. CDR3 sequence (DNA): TGTGCCAGCAGCTTAGCGTTGGAGACGGTAAGCTCCTACGAGCAGTACTTC. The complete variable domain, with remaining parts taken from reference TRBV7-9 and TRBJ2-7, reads DTGVSQNPRHKITKRGQNVTFRCDPISEHNRLYWYRQTLGQGPEFLTYFQNEAQLEKSRLLSDRFSAERPKGSFSTLEIQRTEQGDSAMYLCASSLALETVSSYEQYFGPGTRLTVT.

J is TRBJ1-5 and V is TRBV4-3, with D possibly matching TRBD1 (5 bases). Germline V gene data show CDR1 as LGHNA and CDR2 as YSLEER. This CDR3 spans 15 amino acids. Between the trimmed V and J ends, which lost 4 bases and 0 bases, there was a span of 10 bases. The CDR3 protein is CASSPDSYSNQPQHF. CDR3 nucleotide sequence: TGCGCCAGCAGCCCCGACAGCTATAGCAATCAGCCCCAGCATTTT.

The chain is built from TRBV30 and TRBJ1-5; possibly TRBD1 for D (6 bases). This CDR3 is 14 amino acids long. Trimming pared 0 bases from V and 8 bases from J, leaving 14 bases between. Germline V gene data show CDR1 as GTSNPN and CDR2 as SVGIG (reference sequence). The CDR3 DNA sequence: TGTGCCTGGAGTGTACAGGGCAGTTTAAAGCCCCAGCATTTT. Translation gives CAWSVQGSLKPQHF.

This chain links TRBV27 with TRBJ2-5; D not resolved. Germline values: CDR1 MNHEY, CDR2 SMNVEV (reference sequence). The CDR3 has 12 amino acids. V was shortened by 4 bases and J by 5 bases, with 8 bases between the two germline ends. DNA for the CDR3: TGTGCCAGCAGTTCCGGGCTGGAGACCCAGTACTTC. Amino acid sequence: CASSSGLETQYF.

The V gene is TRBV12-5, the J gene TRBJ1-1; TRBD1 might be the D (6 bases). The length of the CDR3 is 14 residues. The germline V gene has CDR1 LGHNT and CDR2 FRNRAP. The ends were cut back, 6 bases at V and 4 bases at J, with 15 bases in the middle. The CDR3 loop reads CASGFPGGPTEAFF. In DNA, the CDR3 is TGTGCTAGTGGGTTTCCCGGGGGGCCCACTGAAGCTTTCTTT.

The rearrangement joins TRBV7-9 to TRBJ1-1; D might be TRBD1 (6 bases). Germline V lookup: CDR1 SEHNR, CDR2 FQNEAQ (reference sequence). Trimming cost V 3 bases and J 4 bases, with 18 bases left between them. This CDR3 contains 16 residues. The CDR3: CASSFSKTGAGTEAFF. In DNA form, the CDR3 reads TGTGCCAGCAGCTTCTCTAAGACGGGGGCAGGCACTGAAGCTTTCTTT.

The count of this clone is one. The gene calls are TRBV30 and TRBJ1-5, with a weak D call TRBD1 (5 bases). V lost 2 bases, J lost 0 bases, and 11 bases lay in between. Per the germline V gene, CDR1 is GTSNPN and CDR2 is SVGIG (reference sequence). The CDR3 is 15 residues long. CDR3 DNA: TGTGCCTGGAGTTTAGGGGCGGATAGCAATCAGCCCCAGCATTTT. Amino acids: CAWSLGADSNQPQHF.